This T cell receptor (beta chain) is from a study of T-cell memory formation after mild COVID-19 (dated by TCRdb to the early 2020s). Study-level background: Most TCR sequence clusters were specific to one of the two donors. In two donors, T-cell clones that expanded and contracted after mild COVID-19 were followed by sequencing TCRalpha and TCRbeta repertoires longitudinally. The cohort was made up of two young adult volunteers, one female and one male, who were previously healthy. On the study overall, not on this receptor specifically: Clones that contracted from day 15 to 85 showed balanced CD4/CD8 phenotypes, whereas a second wave of clones that expanded from day 15 to 37 leaned towards CD4+. Some responding clones were detected in pre-infection memory, suggesting pre-existing cross-reactive memory T cells joined the SARS-CoV-2 response. The second-wave clones that peaked on day 37 were not confirmed to be SARS-CoV-2 specific. Only a couple of mild cases were covered by the study, and larger cohorts that include severe cases with pre-infection samples were considered necessary. Contracting CD4+ clones turned up mainly in the CM and EM memory subsets, whereas EMRA was where CD8+ clones were enriched.

Of note for this clonotype: Its binding antigen is unknown. No much larger clonotype is one base removed from it; base qualities were not supplied.

Ficoll-Paque density gradient centrifugation was used to isolate PBMCs. Spanning cysteine to phenylalanine, the CDR3 consists of 17 amino acids. Only the CDR3 DNA is retained, 51 bases long and in frame from the first base. CDR1 LNHDA and CDR2 SQIVND were looked up in the germline V gene (reference sequence). Deletion took 3 bases off V and 4 bases off J, with a span of 21 bases between the germline ends. Sequencing instrument: Illumina NovaSeq 6000. TCRalpha and TCRbeta cDNA libraries were built by 5'RACE with constant-segment primers, adding sample barcodes and unique molecular identifiers. RNA was extracted from every sample with Trizol reagent. Libraries were amplified in two PCR steps, with a second sample barcode and Illumina TruSeq adapters added in the second step. Libraries were sequenced on an Illumina NovaSeq with 2 x 150 bp paired-end reads. The authors' pipeline ran thus. Reads were demultiplexed and collapsed into UMI-guided consensus sequences with migec v1.2.7. With mixcr v2.1.11, UMI consensuses were aligned to TRA and TRB V and J templates and assembled into clonotypes. A clonotype was counted as expanded or contracted only if both edgeR and NoisET called the change significant, with noise models trained on biological replicates. For edgeR calls, the thresholds were a false discovery rate-adjusted p below 0.01 and a log2 fold-change of 1. As an exploratory analysis of dynamics, PCA with hierarchical clustering was applied to max-normalized trajectories of the 1000 most abundant clonotypes. Separately sequenced CD4+ and CD8+ repertoires were used to assign a CD4 or CD8 phenotype to each responding clone. TCRdb passed the public sequencing reads through fastp at Q25 and MiXCR, retaining productive beta sequences. A single entry per CDR3 protein holds the most common genes and DNA from its merged rows. For this entry, the V and J calls and clone size follow TCRdb and not the study's own pipeline. In this sample the table shows 200,000 to 250,000 distinct CDR3 sequences, around 25% of which occur a single time. The ten most abundant clones make up approximately 10% of the sample.

The chain couples TRBV19 to TRBJ1-2, with no reliable assignment of the D segment. The sequence was obtained from an adult woman who had mild COVID-19 (a few samples of this study predate the infection). The sample titles of this study are shuffled in the database, so cell type and time point are left out; the donor was told from shared clones. The sequenced sample was PBMCs or a T cell subset sorted from them (not recorded which). The nucleotides read TGTGCCAGTAGTATGTACTCTGTTGGGAGCCTCATCTATGGCTACACCTTC. Translated, this gives CASSMYSVGSLIYGYTF.